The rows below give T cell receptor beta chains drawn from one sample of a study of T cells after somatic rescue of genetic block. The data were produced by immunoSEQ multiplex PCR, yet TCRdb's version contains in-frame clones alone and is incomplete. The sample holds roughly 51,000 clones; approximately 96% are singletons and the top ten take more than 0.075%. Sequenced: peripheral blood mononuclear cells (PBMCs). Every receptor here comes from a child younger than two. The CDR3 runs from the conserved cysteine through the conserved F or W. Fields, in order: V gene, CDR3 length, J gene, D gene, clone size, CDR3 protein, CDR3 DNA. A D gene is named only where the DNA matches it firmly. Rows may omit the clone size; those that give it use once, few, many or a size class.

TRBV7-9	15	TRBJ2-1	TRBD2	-	CASSLRREGNNGQFF	TGTGCCAGCAGCTTACGGAGGGAGGGGAACAATGGGCAGTTCTTC
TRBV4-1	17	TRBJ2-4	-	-	CASSHTNLQGGKNIQYF	TGCGCCAGCAGCCATACAAATTTACAGGGGGGGAAAAACATTCAGTACTTC
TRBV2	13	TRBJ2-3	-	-	CASSDFPTDTQYF	TGTGCCAGCAGTGACTTTCCCACAGATACGCAGTATTTT
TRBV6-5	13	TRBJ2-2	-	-	CASSSQGSGELFF	TGTGCCAGCAGTTCTCAGGGATCGGGGGAGCTGTTTTTT
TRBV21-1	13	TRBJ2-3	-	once	CASSTGGANTQYF	TGTGCCAGCAGCACTGGGGGGGCTAATACGCAGTATTTT
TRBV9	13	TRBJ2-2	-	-	CASSVGGTGELFF	TGTGCCAGCAGCGTAGGCGGGACCGGGGAGCTGTTTTTT
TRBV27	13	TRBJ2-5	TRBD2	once	CASNLAGGGTQYF	TGTGCCAGCAATCTAGCGGGAGGAGGGACCCAGTACTTC
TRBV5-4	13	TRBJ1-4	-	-	CASSLGGNEKLFF	TGTGCCAGCAGCTTGGGTGGTAATGAAAAACTGTTTTTT
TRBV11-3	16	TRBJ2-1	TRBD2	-	CASSSEGLAGLGEQFF	TGTGCCAGCAGCTCAGAAGGACTAGCGGGCCTCGGAGAGCAGTTCTTC
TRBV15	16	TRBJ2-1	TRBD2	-	CATSGVAGLATNEQFF	TGTGCCACCAGCGGGGTCGCTGGACTAGCTACCAATGAGCAGTTCTTC
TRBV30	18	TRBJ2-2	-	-	CAWSVRCRGGRGAGELFF	TGTGCCTGGAGTGTAAGGTGCAGGGGCGGGAGAGGGGCCGGGGAGCTGTTTTTT
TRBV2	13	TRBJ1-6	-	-	CASWVADNSPLHF	TGTGCCAGCTGGGTGGCAGATAATTCACCCCTCCACTTT
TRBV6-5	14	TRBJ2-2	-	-	CASKGGLNTGELFF	TGTGCCAGCAAGGGCGGGTTGAACACCGGGGAGCTGTTTTTT
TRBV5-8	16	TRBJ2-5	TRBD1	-	CASSFSGTGGAETQYF	TGTGCCAGCAGCTTTTCCGGGACAGGGGGCGCAGAGACCCAGTACTTC
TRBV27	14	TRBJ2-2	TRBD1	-	CASSGQVNTGELFF	TGTGCCAGCAGTGGACAGGTTAACACCGGGGAGCTGTTTTTT
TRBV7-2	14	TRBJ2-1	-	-	CASSHGLFYNEQFF	TGTGCCAGCAGCCACGGACTATTTTACAATGAGCAGTTCTTC
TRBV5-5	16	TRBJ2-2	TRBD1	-	CASSSDRGRIAGELFF	TGTGCCAGCAGCTCTGACAGGGGGCGGATAGCCGGGGAGCTGTTTTTT
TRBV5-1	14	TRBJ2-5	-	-	CASSLEGPQETQYF	TGCGCCAGCAGCTTGGAGGGGCCCCAAGAGACCCAGTACTTC
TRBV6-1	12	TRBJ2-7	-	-	CASSESSYEQYF	TGTGCCAGCAGTGAATCTTCCTACGAGCAGTACTTC
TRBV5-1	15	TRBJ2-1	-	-	CASSLVESSYNEQFF	TGCGCCAGCAGCTTGGTCGAGAGCTCCTACAATGAGCAGTTCTTC
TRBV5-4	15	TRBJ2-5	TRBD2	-	CASSVTSGSVETQYF	TGTGCCAGCAGCGTGACTAGCGGGAGTGTTGAGACCCAGTACTTC
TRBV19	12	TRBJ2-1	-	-	CASSIEGNEQFF	TGTGCCAGTAGTATAGAGGGCAATGAGCAGTTCTTC
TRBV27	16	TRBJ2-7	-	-	CASRTHGANPSYEQYF	TGTGCCAGCAGGACCCACGGAGCGAATCCCTCCTACGAGCAGTACTTC
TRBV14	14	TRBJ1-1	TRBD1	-	CASSRGTGWTEAFF	TGTGCCAGCAGCCGCGGGACAGGGTGGACTGAAGCTTTCTTT
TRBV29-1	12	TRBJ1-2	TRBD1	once	CSVGTGDYGYTF	TGCAGCGTTGGGACAGGGGACTATGGCTACACCTTC
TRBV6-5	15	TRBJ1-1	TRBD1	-	CASSYDRGMNTEAFF	TGTGCCAGCAGTTACGACAGGGGAATGAACACTGAAGCTTTCTTT
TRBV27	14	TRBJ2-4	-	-	CASSLSRAKNIQYF	TGTGCCAGCAGTTTATCCAGGGCCAAAAACATTCAGTACTTC
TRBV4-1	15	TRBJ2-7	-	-	CASSQEGAGAYEQYF	TGCGCCAGCAGCCAAGAAGGGGCAGGGGCCTACGAGCAGTACTTC
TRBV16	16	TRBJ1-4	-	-	CASSSQPGQNNEKLFF	TGTGCCAGCAGCTCGCAGCCGGGACAAAATAATGAAAAACTGTTTTTT
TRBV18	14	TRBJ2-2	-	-	CASSPPQNTGELFF	TGTGCCAGCTCACCACCGCAGAACACCGGGGAGCTGTTTTTT
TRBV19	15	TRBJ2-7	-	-	CASSITHRVYYEQYF	TGTGCCAGTAGTATAACCCACAGGGTTTACTACGAGCAGTACTTC
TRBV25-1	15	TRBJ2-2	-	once	CASSPRDTEHRGAVF	TGTGCCAGCAGTCCCCGGGACACCGAACACCGGGGAGCTGTTTTT
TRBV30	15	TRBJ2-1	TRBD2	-	CAWSHGTSGYNEQFF	TGTGCCTGGAGTCACGGGACTAGCGGCTACAATGAGCAGTTCTTC
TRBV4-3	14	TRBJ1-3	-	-	CASSQGASGNTIYF	TGCGCCAGCAGCCAAGGGGCCTCTGGAAACACCATATATTTT
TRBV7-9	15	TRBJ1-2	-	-	CASSLTGPTDYGYTF	TGTGCCAGCAGCTTAACGGGACCCACTGACTATGGCTACACCTTC
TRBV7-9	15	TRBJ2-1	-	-	CASSLKGGGPYEQFF	TGTGCCAGCAGCTTAAAGGGGGGAGGGCCCTATGAGCAGTTCTTC
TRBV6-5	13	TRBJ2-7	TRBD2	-	CASSESLASEQYF	TGTGCCAGCAGTGAGTCACTAGCGAGCGAGCAGTACTTC
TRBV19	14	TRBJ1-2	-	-	CASSITAGAYGYTF	TGTGCCAGTAGTATAACGGCAGGGGCATATGGCTACACCTTC
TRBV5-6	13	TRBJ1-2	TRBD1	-	CASSPGQSYGYTF	TGTGCCAGCAGCCCGGGACAGTCCTATGGCTACACCTTC
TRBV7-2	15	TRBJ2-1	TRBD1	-	CASSLGQGGYNEQFF	TGTGCCAGCAGCTTGGGACAGGGAGGGTACAATGAGCAGTTCTTC
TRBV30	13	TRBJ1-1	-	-	CAWSGTANTEAFF	TGTGCCTGGAGTGGGACGGCGAACACTGAAGCTTTCTTT
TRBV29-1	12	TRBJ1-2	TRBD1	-	CSDRTGVYGYTF	TGCAGCGATAGGACAGGAGTATATGGCTACACCTTC
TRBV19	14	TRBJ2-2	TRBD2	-	CASSIILAAGELFF	TGTGCCAGTAGTATAATACTAGCGGCCGGGGAGCTGTTTTTT
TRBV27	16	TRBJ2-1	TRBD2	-	CASSRSGRATYNEQFF	TGTGCCAGCAGTAGAAGCGGGAGGGCCACCTACAATGAGCAGTTCTTC
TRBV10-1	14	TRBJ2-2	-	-	CASSDGGNTGELFF	TGCGCCAGCAGTGACGGCGGGAACACCGGGGAGCTGTTTTTT
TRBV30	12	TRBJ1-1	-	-	CAWSVGNTEAFF	TGTGCCTGGAGTGTAGGGAACACTGAAGCTTTCTTT